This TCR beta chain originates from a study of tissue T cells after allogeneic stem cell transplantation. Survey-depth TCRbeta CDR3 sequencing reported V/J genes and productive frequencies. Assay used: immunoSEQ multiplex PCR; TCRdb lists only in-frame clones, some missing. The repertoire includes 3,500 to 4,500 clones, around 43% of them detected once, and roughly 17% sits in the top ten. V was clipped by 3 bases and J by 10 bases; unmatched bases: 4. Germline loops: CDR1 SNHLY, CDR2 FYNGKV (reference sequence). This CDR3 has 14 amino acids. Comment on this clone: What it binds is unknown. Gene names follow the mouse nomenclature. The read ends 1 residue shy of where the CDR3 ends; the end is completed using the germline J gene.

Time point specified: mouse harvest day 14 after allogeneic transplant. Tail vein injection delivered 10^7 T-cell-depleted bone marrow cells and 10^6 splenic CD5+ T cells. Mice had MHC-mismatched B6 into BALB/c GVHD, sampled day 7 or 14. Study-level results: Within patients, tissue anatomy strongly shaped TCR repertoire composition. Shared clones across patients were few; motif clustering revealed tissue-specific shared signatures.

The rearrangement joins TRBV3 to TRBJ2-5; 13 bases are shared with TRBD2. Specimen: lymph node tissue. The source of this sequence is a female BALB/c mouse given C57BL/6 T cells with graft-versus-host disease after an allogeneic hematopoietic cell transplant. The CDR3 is CASSFRDWGGAQYF. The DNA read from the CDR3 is TGTGCCAGCAGCTTCCGGGACTGGGGGGGTGCCCAGTAC.